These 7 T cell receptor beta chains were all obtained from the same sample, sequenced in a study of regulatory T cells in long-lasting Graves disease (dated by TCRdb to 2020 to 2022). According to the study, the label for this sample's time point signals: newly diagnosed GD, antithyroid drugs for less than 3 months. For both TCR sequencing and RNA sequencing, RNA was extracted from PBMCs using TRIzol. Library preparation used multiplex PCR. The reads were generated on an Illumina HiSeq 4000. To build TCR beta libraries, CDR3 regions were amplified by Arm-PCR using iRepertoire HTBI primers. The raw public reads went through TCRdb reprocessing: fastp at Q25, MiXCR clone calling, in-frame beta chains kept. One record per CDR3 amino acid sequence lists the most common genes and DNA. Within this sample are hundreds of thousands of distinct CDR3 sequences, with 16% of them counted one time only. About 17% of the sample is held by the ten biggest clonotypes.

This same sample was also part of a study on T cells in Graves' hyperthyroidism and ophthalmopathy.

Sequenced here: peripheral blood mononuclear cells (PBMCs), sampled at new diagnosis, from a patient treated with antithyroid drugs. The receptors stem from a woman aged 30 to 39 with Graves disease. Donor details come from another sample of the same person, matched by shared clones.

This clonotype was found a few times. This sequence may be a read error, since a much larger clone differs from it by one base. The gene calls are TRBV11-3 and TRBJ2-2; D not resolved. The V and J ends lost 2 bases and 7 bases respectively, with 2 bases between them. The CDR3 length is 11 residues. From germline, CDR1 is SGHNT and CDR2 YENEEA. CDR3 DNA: TGTGCCAGCAGCTTACACGGGGAGCTGTTTTTT. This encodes CASSLHGELFF.

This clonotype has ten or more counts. DNA of the CDR3: TGTGCCAGCAGCGAGGGGGGAGGGCCAGTGGAGACCCAGTACTTC. This gives the protein CASSEGGGPVETQYF. This chain uses TRBV9 with TRBJ2-5, with D tentatively TRBD2 (7 bases). Per the germline V gene, CDR1 is SGDLS and CDR2 is YYNGEE. V dropped 3 bases and J dropped 5 bases, with 17 bases sitting between them. The length of the CDR3 is 15 residues.

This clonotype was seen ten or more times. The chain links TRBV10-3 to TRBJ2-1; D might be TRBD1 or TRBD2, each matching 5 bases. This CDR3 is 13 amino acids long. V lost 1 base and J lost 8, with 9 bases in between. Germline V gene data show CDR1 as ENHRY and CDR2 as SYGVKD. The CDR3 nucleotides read TGTGCCATCAGTGAGTTTCGGGGCTATGAGCAGTTCTTC. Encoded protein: CAISEFRGYEQFF.

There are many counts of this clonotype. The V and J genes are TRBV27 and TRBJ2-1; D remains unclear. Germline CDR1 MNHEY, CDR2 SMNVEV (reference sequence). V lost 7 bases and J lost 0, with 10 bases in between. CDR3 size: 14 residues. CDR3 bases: TGTGCCAGCACGGATCTAAGCTCCTACAATGAGCAGTTCTTC. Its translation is CASTDLSSYNEQFF.

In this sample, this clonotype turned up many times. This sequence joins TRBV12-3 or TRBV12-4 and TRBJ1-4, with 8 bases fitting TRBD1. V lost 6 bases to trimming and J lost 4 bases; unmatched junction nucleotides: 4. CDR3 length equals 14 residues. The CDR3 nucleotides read TGTGCCAGCAGAAGGGGACAGGATAATGAAAAACTGTTTTTT. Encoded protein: CASRRGQDNEKLFF.

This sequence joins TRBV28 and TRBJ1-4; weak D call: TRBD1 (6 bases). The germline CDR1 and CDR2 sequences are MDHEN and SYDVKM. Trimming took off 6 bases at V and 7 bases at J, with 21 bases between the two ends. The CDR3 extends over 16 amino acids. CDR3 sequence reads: CASRLGGGAIGEKLFF. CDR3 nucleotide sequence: TGTGCCAGCAGACTTGGGGGGGGGGCAATCGGTGAAAAACTGTTTTTT.

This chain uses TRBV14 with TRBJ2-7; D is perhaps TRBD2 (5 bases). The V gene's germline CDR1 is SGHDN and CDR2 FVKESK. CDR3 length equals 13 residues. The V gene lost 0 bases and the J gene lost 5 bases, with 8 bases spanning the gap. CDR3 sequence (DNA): TGTGCCAGCAGCCAAGATGGGAGCCACGAGCAGTACTTC. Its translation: CASSQDGSHEQYF.